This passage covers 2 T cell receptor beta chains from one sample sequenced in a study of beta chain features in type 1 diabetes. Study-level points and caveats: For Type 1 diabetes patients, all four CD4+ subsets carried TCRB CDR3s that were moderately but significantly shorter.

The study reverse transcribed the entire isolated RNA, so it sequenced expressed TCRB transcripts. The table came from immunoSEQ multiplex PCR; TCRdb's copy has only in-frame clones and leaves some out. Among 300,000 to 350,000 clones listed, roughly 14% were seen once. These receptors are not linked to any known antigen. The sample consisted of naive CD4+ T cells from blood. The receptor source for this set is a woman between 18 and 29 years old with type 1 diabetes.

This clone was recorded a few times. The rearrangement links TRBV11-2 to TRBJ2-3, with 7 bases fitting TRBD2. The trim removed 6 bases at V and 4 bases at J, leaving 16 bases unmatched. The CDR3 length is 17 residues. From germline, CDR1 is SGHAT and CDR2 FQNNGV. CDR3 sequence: CASSPLAVRSVADTQYF. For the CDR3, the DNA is TGTGCCAGCAGTCCTCTAGCGGTACGGAGTGTGGCAGATACGCAGTATTTT.

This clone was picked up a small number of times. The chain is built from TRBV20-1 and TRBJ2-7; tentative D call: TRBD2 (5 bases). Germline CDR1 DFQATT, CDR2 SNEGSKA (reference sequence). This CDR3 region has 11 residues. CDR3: CSGTSFEEQYF. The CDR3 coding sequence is TGCAGCGGCACTAGTTTCGAAGAGCAGTACTTC.